The clone carrying this T cell receptor (beta chain) is medium-sized. Its target is unknown. Indicated time point: sample taken at primary tumor resection. Material for sequencing was whole RNA from tumor, nontumor lung or frozen PBMC, left unsorted. Individual TCR cDNA molecules each bore their own unique molecular identifier. TCRdb passed the 5' RACE reads through MiXCR, listing each CDR3 protein once. Here the sample spans about 38,000 distinct CDR3 sequences, roughly 8% being singletons. This entry comes from a study of spatial heterogeneity in lung cancer. Study as a whole: Beta-chain sequences were consistently detected more often than alpha-chain sequences.

Findings and caveats of the study: Resection saw ubiquitous expanded tumor TCRs appear in blood more than follow-up did.

This sample comprised PBMCs, obtained at surgery. The TCR sequence derives from a male donor with early-stage non-small cell lung cancer.

Here the CDR3 reads CSARLVSYNEQFF. CDR3 coding DNA: TGCAGCGCAAGACTTGTCTCCTACAATGAGCAGTTCTTC. The chain uses TRBV20-1 and TRBJ2-1, with D uncertain. Per germline, CDR1 DFQATT and CDR2 SNEGSKA (reference sequence). The CDR3 has 13 residues.